Each of the 6 T cell receptor beta chains below was sequenced from the same sample in a study of blood T cell repertoires in COVID-19. Data came from immunoSEQ multiplex PCR; TCRdb stores just in-frame clones and leaves some out. The table has approximately 170,000 clones, 86% seen once. Sequencing was performed on peripheral blood. All receptors derive from a woman in her 70s with acute or convalescent COVID-19.

The chain couples TRBV30 to TRBJ2-6, with D uncertain. CDR1 and CDR2 (germline): GTSNPN, SVGIG (reference sequence). The V and J ends lost 0 bases and 0 bases respectively, with 15 bases between them. The CDR3 is made up of 18 amino acids. The CDR3 spells CAWSVEAYRRSGANVLTF. CDR3 coding DNA: TGTGCCTGGAGTGTAGAGGCCTACCGCCGCTCTGGGGCCAACGTCCTGACTTTC.

The rearrangement joins TRBV19 to TRBJ2-3, with D perhaps matching TRBD1 (5 bases). V shed 2 bases and J shed 5 bases, with 8 bases lying between them. CDR1 and CDR2 from the germline V gene are LNHDA and SQIVND (reference sequence). The length of the CDR3 is 13 residues. The CDR3 sequence: CASSIQGRDTQYF. CDR3 sequence (DNA): TGTGCCAGTAGTATACAGGGTAGAGATACGCAGTATTTT.

This clone was recorded once. CDR3 DNA: TGTGCCAGCAGCCAAGCGGGGACAGGGGTGGTCGGAAGGCAGTACTTC. Translating it yields CASSQAGTGVVGRQYF. The V and J genes are TRBV14 and TRBJ2-7; TRBD1 agrees at 10 bases. Trimming at V came to 1 base and at J to 9 bases, leaving 12 bases not matched to a gene. The CDR3 runs 16 residues. Germline-derived CDR1 and CDR2 are SGHDN and FVKESK. The variable domain in full, completed from reference TRBV14 and TRBJ2-7, reads EAGVTQFPSHSVIEKGQTVTLRCDPISGHDNLYWYRRVMGKEIKFLLHFVKESKQDESGMPNNRFLAERTGGTYSTLKVQPAELEDSGVYFCASSQAGTGVVGRQYFGPGTRLTVT.

The rearrangement links TRBV4-3 to TRBJ1-1; no clear D. Germline CDR1 LGHNA, CDR2 YSLEER. V was pared by 1 base and J by 6 bases, with 9 bases between. This CDR3 is built from 13 residues. The CDR3, as DNA: TGCGCCAGCAGCCAAGTTTTTAGAGCTGAAGCTTTCTTT. Translation: CASSQVFRAEAFF.

This chain connects TRBV6-5 to TRBJ1-1; D might be TRBD1 (6 bases). The CDR3 has 13 residues. CDR1 is MNHEY and CDR2 is SVGAGI in the germline V gene. V was shortened by 5 bases and J by 5 bases, with 12 bases between the two germline ends. The CDR3 loop reads CASSRTGMTEAFF. The CDR3 nucleotides are TGTGCCAGCAGTCGCACAGGGATGACTGAAGCTTTCTTT.

The chain joins TRBV3-1 (or the pseudogene TRBV3-2) to TRBJ2-1, with TRBD2 matching 16 bases. Germline lookup yields CDR1 LGHDT and CDR2 YNNKEL (reference sequence). This CDR3 contains 19 residues. Losses at the gene ends were 0 bases for V and 9 bases for J; bases not matched to a gene: 11. CDR3 DNA sequence: TGTGCCAGCAGCCAAGAACCCTATGGGACTAGCGGGAGGGCCGTTGAGCAGTTCTTC. Amino acid sequence: CASSQEPYGTSGRAVEQFF.